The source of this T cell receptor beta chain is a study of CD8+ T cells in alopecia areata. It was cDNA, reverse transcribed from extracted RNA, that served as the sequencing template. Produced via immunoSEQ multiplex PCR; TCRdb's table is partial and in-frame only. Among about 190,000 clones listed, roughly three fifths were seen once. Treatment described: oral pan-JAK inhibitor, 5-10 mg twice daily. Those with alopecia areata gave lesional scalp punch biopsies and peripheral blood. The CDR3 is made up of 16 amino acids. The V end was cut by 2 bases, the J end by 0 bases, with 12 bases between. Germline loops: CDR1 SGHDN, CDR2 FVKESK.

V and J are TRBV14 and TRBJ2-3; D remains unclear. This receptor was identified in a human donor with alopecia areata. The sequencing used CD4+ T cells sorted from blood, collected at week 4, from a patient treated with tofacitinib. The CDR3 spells CASSQFYYSSTDTQYF. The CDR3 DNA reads TGTGCCAGCAGCCAATTTTATTACTCGAGCACAGATACGCAGTATTTT.